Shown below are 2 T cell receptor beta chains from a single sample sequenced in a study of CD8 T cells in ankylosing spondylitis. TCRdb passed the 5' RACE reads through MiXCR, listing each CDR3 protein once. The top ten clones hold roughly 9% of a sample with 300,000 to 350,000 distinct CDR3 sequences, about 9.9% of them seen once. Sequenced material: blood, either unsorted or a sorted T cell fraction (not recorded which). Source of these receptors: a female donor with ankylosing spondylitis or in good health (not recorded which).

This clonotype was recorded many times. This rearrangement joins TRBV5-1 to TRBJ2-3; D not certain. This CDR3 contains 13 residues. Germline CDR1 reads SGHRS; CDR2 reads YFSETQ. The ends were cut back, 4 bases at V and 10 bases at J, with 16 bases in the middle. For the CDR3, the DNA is TGCGCCAGCAGCCTCCCCGGATCCTTTGCGCAGTATTTT. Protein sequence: CASSLPGSFAQYF.

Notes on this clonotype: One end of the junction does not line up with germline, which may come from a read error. As DNA, the CDR3 is TGTGCCAGCACCTTGACGGGTACTAACTATGGCTACACCTTC. Protein: CASTLTGTNYGYTF. The J gene is TRBJ1-2, the V gene TRBV5-6; D uncertain. Germline V CDR1 and CDR2: SGHDT, YYEEEE. The length of the CDR3 is 14 residues.